These T cell receptor beta chains were read from a single sample in a study of shared clonotypes between healthy human individuals. Clones were sequenced by immunoSEQ multiplex PCR, and TCRdb holds only the in-frame ones, with some missing. Found here are some 2.1 million clones, approximately 94% of them singletons; the top ten hold about 1.1%. The sequenced material came from naive CD8+ T cells sorted from blood. These receptors originate from a man aged 18 to 29 in good health. CDR3s include the opening cysteine and the closing phenylalanine or tryptophan. The D gene is left open where the match is weak. Clone size is stated in some rows and not others, as once, few, many or a class when expanded.

>TRBV2|TRBD1|-|TRBJ2-7
CASSEAGTGVHEQYF
TGTGCCAGCAGTGAAGCCGGGACAGGGGTCCACGAGCAGTACTTC
>TRBV5-1|TRBD1|-|TRBJ2-7
CASSLEGASYEQYF
TGCGCCAGCAGCTTAGAGGGGGCGTCCTACGAGCAGTACTTC
>TRBV7-2|-|-|TRBJ2-1
CASSFTGEQFF
TGTGCCAGCAGCTTTACAGGTGAGCAGTTCTTC
>TRBV4-1|-|-|TRBJ2-1
CASSQDDSGVVDYNEQFF
TGCGCCAGCAGCCAAGATGATTCGGGGGTAGTTGACTACAATGAGCAGTTCTTC
>TRBV5-4|-|-|TRBJ1-1
CASSAAPQVMNTEAFF
TGTGCCAGCAGCGCAGCCCCTCAGGTGATGAACACTGAAGCTTTCTTT
>TRBV5-1|-|-|TRBJ2-1
CASSPVQSSYNEQFF
TGCGCCAGCAGTCCAGTTCAAAGCTCCTACAATGAGCAGTTCTTC
>TRBV6-5|-|-|TRBJ2-1
CASSYSAGEFNEQFF
TGTGCCAGCAGTTATTCGGCAGGGGAGTTCAATGAGCAGTTCTTC
>TRBV28|TRBD1|-|TRBJ1-2
CASSSAGTVNGYTF
TGTGCCAGCAGTTCTGCCGGGACAGTGAATGGCTACACCTTC
>TRBV13|TRBD1|-|TRBJ2-5
CASSYRQGKETQYF
TGTGCCAGCAGCTATCGACAGGGGAAAGAGACCCAGTACTTC
>TRBV29-1|-|once|TRBJ2-1
CSLWGANPSYNEQFF
TGCAGCCTTTGGGGGGCTAATCCCTCCTACAATGAGCAGTTCTTC